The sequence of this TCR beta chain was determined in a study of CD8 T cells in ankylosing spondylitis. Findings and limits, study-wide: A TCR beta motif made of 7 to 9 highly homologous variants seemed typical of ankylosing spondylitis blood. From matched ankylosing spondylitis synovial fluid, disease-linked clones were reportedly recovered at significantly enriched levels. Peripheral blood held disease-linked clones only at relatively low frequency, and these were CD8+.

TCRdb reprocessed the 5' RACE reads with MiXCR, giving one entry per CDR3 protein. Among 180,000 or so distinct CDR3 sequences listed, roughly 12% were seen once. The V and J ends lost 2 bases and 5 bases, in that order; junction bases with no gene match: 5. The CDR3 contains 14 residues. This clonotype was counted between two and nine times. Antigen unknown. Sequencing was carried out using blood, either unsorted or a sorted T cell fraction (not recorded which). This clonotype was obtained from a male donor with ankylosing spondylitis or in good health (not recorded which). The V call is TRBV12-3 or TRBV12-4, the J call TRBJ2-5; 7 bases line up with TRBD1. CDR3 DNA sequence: TGTGCCAGCAGTTTACGGGGACAGAGGGAGACCCAGTACTTC. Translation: CASSLRGQRETQYF.